This entry lists 22 T cell receptor beta chains sequenced from one sample in a study of tumor and adjacent non-tumor tissue in lung cancer. RNA was extracted from bulk tissue without any cell sorting. The normal lung tissue was taken more than 3 cm from the tumor edge. TCRbeta libraries were built with three rounds of nested PCR, modified from ARM-PCR. TCRdb analysed the multiplex PCR reads with MiXCR anew, one entry per CDR3 protein. The sample contains 75,000 to 90,000 distinct CDR3 sequences, more than 75% of which appear only once. The sample consisted of distant non-tumor lung tissue. Source of these receptors: a woman aged 45-60 years with non-small cell lung cancer.

On this clonotype itself: Since the CDR3 does not end with the conserved phenylalanine or tryptophan, this likely comes from a read error. The DNA is left out, because the CDR3 cannot be placed on it with certainty; the CDR3 is given as TCRdb lists it. J is TRBJ2-5 and V is TRBV12-3 or TRBV12-4; the table's D gene call, TRBD1, was not cross checked with the DNA. The CDR3 sequence runs 14 residues, both termini included. The CDR3: CASSWGQGGETQYI.

Worth noting for this clonotype: Compared with germline, one end of the junction differs, possibly owing to a read error. The gene calls are TRBV28 and TRBJ2-5; TRBD2 is a possible D gene (5 bases). Germline V gene data show CDR1 as MDHEN and CDR2 as SYDVKM. This CDR3 spans 15 amino acids. The CDR3 region is CASSHQTNTREIQYF. Here the CDR3 DNA reads TGTGCCAGCAGTCACCAGACTAACACGAGAGAGATCCAGTACTTC.

This clonotype has just one count. The CDR3 does not end in the conserved phenylalanine or tryptophan, so this is likely a read error. The genes are TRBV11-2 and TRBJ2-7; possible D gene TRBD2, 6 bases. The CDR3 has 15 amino acids. CDR1 is SGHAT, CDR2 FQNNGV, per germline. The V and J ends lost 5 bases and 4 bases respectively, with 18 bases between them. DNA of the CDR3: TGTGCCAGCAGCACCGGGACTGGGCGCACATACGAGCAGTACTAC. It codes for CASSTGTGRTYEQYY.

Details on this clonotype: A read error may produce the germline difference seen at one junction end. V and J are TRBV6-5 and TRBJ2-1; tentatively, D is TRBD2 (6 bases). CDR1 is MNHEY, CDR2 SVGAGI, per germline. The length of the CDR3 is 16 residues. This CDR3 is CASRTSGIEAGNEQLF. In nucleotides, the CDR3 is TGTGCCAGCAGGACCTCGGGAATAGAGGCGGGGAATGAGCAGCTCTTC.

A note on this clonotype: A read error may be the cause here, since a much bigger clone is one base away. This CDR3 fails to terminate in the conserved phenylalanine or tryptophan, so it likely reflects a read error. The chain is built from TRBV5-8 and TRBJ2-2; TRBD1 agrees at 10 bases. The CDR3 runs 14 residues. J lost 6 bases, V lost 5 bases, and 4 bases had no gene match. CDR1 is SGHTS and CDR2 is YDEGEE in the germline V gene. CDR3: CASRATGGPGELFL. The CDR3 DNA is TGTGCCAGCAGAGCGACAGGGGGCCCCGGGGAGCTGTTTTTA.

As to this clonotype: A clone one base away is much larger, so this may be a read error. The rearrangement joins TRBV11-2 to TRBJ2-1; 8 bases line up with TRBD2. The germline CDR1 and CDR2 sequences are SGHAT and FQNNGV. The CDR3 covers 16 residues. The CDR3 here is CASSLGPSGSYYEQFF. CDR3 coding DNA: TGTGCCAGCAGCTTAGGTCCTAGCGGGTCCTACTATGAGCAGTTCTTC.

This clonotype was observed many times. The chain recombines TRBV20-1 with TRBJ2-5, with a weak D call TRBD2 (5 bases). V lost 0 bases, J lost 5 bases, and 10 bases lay in between. Germline loops: CDR1 DFQATT, CDR2 SNEGSKA (reference sequence). The CDR3 contains 13 residues. The CDR3 protein is CSARDTSVETQYF. For the CDR3, the DNA is TGCAGTGCTAGAGATACTAGTGTCGAGACCCAGTACTTC.

Concerning this clonotype: The junction shows a germline mismatch at one end, possibly a read error. The J gene is TRBJ2-1, the V gene TRBV11-1; 9 positions match TRBD2. CDR3 length: 16 amino acids. Germline loops: CDR1 SGHAT, CDR2 FQDESV (reference sequence). CDR3 bases: TGTGCCAGCAGCCTACACGGGGCTAGCGGGGTTGGTGAGCAGCTCTTC. Translated, it gives CASSLHGASGVGEQLF.

This clonotype has a handful of counts. This clone may be a read error of a much larger clone one base away. The V gene is TRBV20-1, the J gene TRBJ2-1; 7 bases agree with TRBD2. From germline, CDR1 is DFQATT and CDR2 SNEGSKA (reference sequence). The CDR3 covers 14 residues. The CDR3 nucleotides read TGCAGTGCTAGGCAAGCGGGGTTCTACAATGAGCGGTTCTTC. This encodes CSARQAGFYNERFF.

This clonotype has a single count. This chain links TRBV28 with TRBJ1-5; D gene unclear. The CDR3 consists of 16 residues. From germline, CDR1 is MDHEN and CDR2 SYDVKM. V lost 7 bases to trimming and J lost 3 bases, with 19 bases between them. The CDR3 reads CASNPWREVDNQPQHF. The CDR3 DNA follows: TGTGCCAGCAATCCATGGAGGGAGGTGGACAATCAGCCCCAGCATTTT.

Notes on this clonotype: One junction end does not reproduce the germline sequence, and a read error may be involved. J is TRBJ2-7 and V is TRBV6-2 or TRBV6-3; D unclear. The CDR3 spans 14 residues. Per the germline V gene, CDR1 is MNHEY and CDR2 is SVGEGT. The CDR3: CASSYSPESNEQHF. The CDR3 DNA reads as TGTGCCAGCAGTTACTCCCCTGAGTCCAACGAGCAGCACTTC.

This clonotype was detected ten times or more. The chain is built from TRBV5-1 and TRBJ2-7; no definite D call. There are 12 residues in the CDR3. V shed 8 bases and J shed 0 bases, with 9 bases lying between them. Germline V gives CDR1 SGHRS, CDR2 YFSETQ. CDR3 sequence (DNA): TGCGCCAGTTCTTATAGCTCCTACGAGCAGTACTTC. It is translated as CASSYSSYEQYF.

The V and J genes are TRBV6-1 and TRBJ2-1; 7 bases are a match to TRBD2. The length of the CDR3 is 14 residues. With 7 bases clipped from V and 16 bases from J, the junction kept 19 bases outside the gene matches. CDR1 and CDR2 from the germline V gene are MNHNS and SASEGT. CDR3 nucleotides: TGTGCCAGCACAATAGCGGGTACCTACAATGGGCAATTCTTC. This codes for CASTIAGTYNGQFF.

On this clonotype: Without the conserved terminal phenylalanine or tryptophan, this CDR3 likely stems from a read error. No DNA is shown, since the ends of the CDR3 on it are uncertain; the CDR3 is the one TCRdb lists. The V and J genes are TRBV11-2 and TRBJ1-4; TRBD1 was called by the table and not checked on the DNA. 14 amino acids form the CDR3, both terminal residues included. CDR1 SGHAT and CDR2 FQNNGV come from the germline V gene. CDR3 in amino acids: CARSRGQSGEKLLV.

About this clonotype: The junction departs from the called germline gene at one end, perhaps through a read error. This sequence joins TRBV20-1 and TRBJ1-1, with a possible D match to TRBD1 (5 bases). The CDR3 covers 14 residues. From germline, CDR1 is DFQATT and CDR2 SNEGSKA (reference sequence). The CDR3 sequence is CSARDGHINTEVFF. For the CDR3, the DNA is TGTAGTGCTAGAGACGGACACATAAACACTGAAGTTTTCTTT.

This clonotype was counted a single time. The chain has TRBV10-2 and TRBJ1-4, with 9 bases aligning to TRBD1. CDR1 is WSHSY, CDR2 SAAADI, per germline. V lost 10 bases and J lost 10; bases outside the gene matches: 25. The CDR3 runs 18 residues. The CDR3 protein is CAISGLGGTGMLPGKLFF. CDR3 DNA sequence: TGCGCCATCTCCGGGCTTGGGGGGACAGGGATGCTTCCTGGAAAACTGTTTTTT.

A note on this clonotype: This may be a read error: a much more frequent sequence differs by one nucleotide. This chain connects TRBV7-9 to TRBJ2-7; no clear D. This CDR3 is built from 14 residues. Looked up from germline, CDR1 is SEHNR and CDR2 is FQNEAQ (reference sequence). Trimming pared 5 bases from V and 0 bases from J, leaving 11 bases between. CDR3 nucleotide sequence: TGTGCCAGCAGCCTCGTCCACTCCTCCTACGAGCAGTACTTC. It is translated as CASSLVHSSYEQYF.

The chain is built from TRBV6-1 and TRBJ1-1; a weak D match, TRBD1 (6 bases). V lost 6 bases and J lost 2, with 13 bases in between. The germline gives CDR1 MNHNS, CDR2 SASEGT. The CDR3 is made up of 14 amino acids. In DNA form, the CDR3 reads TGTGCCAGCAGCGACAGGTCGTCAAACACTGAAGCTTTCTTT. Its translation is CASSDRSSNTEAFF.

This clonotype was detected many times. This chain connects TRBV6-1 to TRBJ2-2; weak D call: TRBD2 (5 bases). Germline CDR1 and CDR2: MNHNS and SASEGT. The germline V and J ends were trimmed by 3 bases and 1 base, with 9 bases remaining between them. This CDR3 region has 15 residues. The CDR3 is CASSELAWNTGELFF. CDR3 DNA sequence: TGTGCCAGCAGTGAGTTAGCGTGGAACACCGGGGAGCTGTTTTTT.

The chain uses TRBV11-2 and TRBJ2-3; D unclear. The ends were cut back, 5 bases at V and 6 bases at J, with 21 bases in the middle. CDR1 is SGHAT, CDR2 FQNNGV, per germline. The CDR3 is 16 amino acids. This chain's CDR3 is CASSPMGYSLPDTQYF. The CDR3, as DNA: TGTGCCAGCAGCCCGATGGGTTACTCGCTTCCTGATACGCAGTATTTT.

The V gene is TRBV6-5, the J gene TRBJ2-2; no reliable D call. This CDR3 has 14 amino acids. Germline loops: CDR1 MNHEY, CDR2 SVGAGI. Trimming stripped 3 bases from V and 4 bases from J, with 9 bases between. The CDR3: CASSYSSITGELFF. For the CDR3, the DNA is TGTGCCAGCAGTTATTCGAGTATCACCGGGGAGCTGTTTTTT.

Regarding this clonotype: A much more abundant neighbour one base away suggests this may be a read error. The chain combines TRBV20-1 with TRBJ1-4; no clear D gene. Germline CDR1 and CDR2: DFQATT and SNEGSKA (reference sequence). The CDR3 covers 15 residues. CDR3 nucleotides: TGCAGTGCTCGATCGCAAGAGGGCCCTAATGAAAAACTGTATTTT. It encodes CSARSQEGPNEKLYF.